This section outlines one T cell receptor beta chain sequence together with its context. Its antigen is undetermined. The data were taken from a study of cytomegalovirus exposure and HLA in healthy donors. The germline V gene encodes CDR1 SGDLS and CDR2 YYNGEE. The CDR3 contains 14 residues. V shed 0 bases and J shed 2 bases, with 9 bases lying between them. The donors were members of the approximately 110-subject validation cohort (separate from the roughly 680-subject first cohort). Sequenced by immunoSEQ multiplex PCR; TCRdb stores in-frame clones only, minus some. The repertoire includes 250,000 or so clones, 80% to 90% of them detected once, and 2% to 3% sits in the top ten. Overall study findings and caveats: Confirmation was obtained in vitro that a few CMV-associated chains are specific for CMV antigens. Subsequent analysis revealed that first-cohort TCR clusters tended to co-occur in the 110 or so validation repertoires. The study put roughly 160 TCR beta chains on its list as cytomegalovirus-associated.

This sequence joins TRBV9 and TRBJ2-7; D remains ambiguous. This clonotype was sampled from a man aged 18 to 35 in good health and CMV-seronegative. Sequencing was performed on PBMCs. The CDR3 coding sequence is TGTGCCAGCAGCGTAGGGCAGTTTCCCTACGAGCAGTACTTC. Translation: CASSVGQFPYEQYF.